Each of the 9 T cell receptor beta chains below was sequenced from the same sample in a study of blood T cell repertoires in COVID-19. Data came from immunoSEQ multiplex PCR; TCRdb stores just in-frame clones and leaves some out. The data hold approximately 240,000 clones, with approximately 86% observed a single time. Sequences were obtained from peripheral blood. The source of these receptors is a woman between 25 and 40 years old who had recovered from COVID-19.

This chain links TRBV9 with TRBJ1-1; 8 positions agree with TRBD1. This CDR3 is built from 14 residues. Per germline, CDR1 SGDLS and CDR2 YYNGEE. With V trimmed by 5 bases and J by 5 bases, 8 bases remained unmatched. The CDR3 protein is CASSLTGDSTEAFF. CDR3 sequence (DNA): TGTGCCAGCAGTTTGACAGGGGATTCTACTGAAGCTTTCTTT.

The chain carries TRBV6-5 and TRBJ2-5; 12 bases are shared with TRBD2. The V and J ends lost 4 bases and 0 bases, in that order; junction bases with no gene match: 3. This CDR3 spans 16 amino acids. CDR1 and CDR2 (germline): MNHEY, SVGAGI. The CDR3 loop is CASSSWTSGDQETQYF. The CDR3 nucleotides are TGTGCCAGCAGTTCCTGGACTAGCGGGGACCAAGAGACCCAGTACTTC.

V is TRBV3-1 (or the pseudogene TRBV3-2) and J is TRBJ1-4; TRBD1 aligns across 9 bases. This CDR3 contains 17 residues. Germline CDR1 is LGHDT and CDR2 is YNNKEL (reference sequence). With V trimmed by 1 base and J by 7 bases, 10 bases remained unmatched. The CDR3 DNA reads TGTGCCAGCAGCCAAGTAGAGATGACAGGGGGTGGTGAAAAACTGTTTTTT. Its protein product is CASSQVEMTGGGEKLFF.

This clone was seen more than once but under ten times. The chain uses TRBV12-3 or TRBV12-4 and TRBJ2-2, with D possibly matching TRBD2 (6 bases). The CDR3 sequence is 13 residues long. Trimming took off 3 bases at V and 6 bases at J, with 8 bases between the two ends. The CDR3 spells CASSFGGSGELFF. CDR3 DNA sequence: TGTGCCAGCAGTTTTGGAGGGTCCGGGGAGCTGTTTTTT.

This chain joins TRBV29-1 and TRBJ2-1, with D tentatively TRBD1 (6 bases). This CDR3 region has 14 residues. V was clipped by 6 bases and J by 0 bases, with 12 bases between them. Germline V gene sequence: CDR1 SQVTM, CDR2 ANQGSEA. For the CDR3, the DNA is TGCAGCGTGTCGCAGGACAGCTCCTACAATGAGCAGTTCTTC. It codes for CSVSQDSSYNEQFF.

The rearrangement joins TRBV19 to TRBJ1-5, with D hard to call. The ends were cut back, 3 bases at V and 3 bases at J, with 12 bases in the middle. CDR3 length: 15 residues. CDR1 and CDR2 (germline): LNHDA, SQIVND (reference sequence). The CDR3 nucleotides are TGTGCCAGTAGTATTTTACCGGGTTCCAATCAGCCCCAGCATTTT. This gives the protein CASSILPGSNQPQHF.

The chain has TRBV5-6 and TRBJ1-4; D is undetermined. The V end lost 0 bases, the J end lost 8 bases, and 8 bases lay between the germline ends. CDR1 is SGHDT and CDR2 is YYEEEE in the germline V gene. The CDR3 is made up of 13 amino acids. The CDR3 reads CASSLAPGEKLFF. In DNA form, the CDR3 reads TGTGCCAGCAGCTTGGCCCCCGGGGAAAAACTGTTTTTT.

The gene calls are TRBV2 and TRBJ2-7, with a tentative D call TRBD1 (5 bases). V lost 5 bases and J lost 2, with 10 bases in between. CDR3 length: 13 amino acids. The germline V gene encodes CDR1 SNHLY and CDR2 FYNNEI. The CDR3 DNA follows: TGTGCCAGCAGTAAGGACACCCCCTACGAGCAGTACTTC. Its translation is CASSKDTPYEQYF.

V and J are TRBV10-3 and TRBJ2-1, with a tentative D call TRBD2 (5 bases). CDR3 size: 15 residues. Germline lookup yields CDR1 ENHRY and CDR2 SYGVKD. V was trimmed by 2 bases and J by 4 bases, leaving 12 bases between them. The CDR3 bases are TGTGCCATCAGTGAGAACGGCCTAGCTTACAATGAGCAGTTCTTC. It specifies CAISENGLAYNEQFF.